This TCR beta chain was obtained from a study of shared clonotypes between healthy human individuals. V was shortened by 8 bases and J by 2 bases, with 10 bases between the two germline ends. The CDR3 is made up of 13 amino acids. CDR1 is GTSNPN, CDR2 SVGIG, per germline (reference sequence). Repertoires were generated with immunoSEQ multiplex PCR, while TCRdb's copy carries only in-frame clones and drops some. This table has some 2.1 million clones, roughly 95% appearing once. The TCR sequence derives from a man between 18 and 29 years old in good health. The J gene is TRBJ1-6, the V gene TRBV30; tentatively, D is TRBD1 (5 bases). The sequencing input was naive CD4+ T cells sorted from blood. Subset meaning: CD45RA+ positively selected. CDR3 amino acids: CAGEGTYNSPLHF. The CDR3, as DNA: TGTGCCGGGGAGGGGACCTATAATTCACCCCTCCACTTT.